The 27 T cell receptor beta chains given below trace back to one sample, sequenced in a study of CD8 T cells in ankylosing spondylitis (dated by TCRdb to 2016 to 2017). Overall study results and their limits: A TCR beta motif made up of several highly homologous amino acid variants appeared to be characteristic of blood from ankylosing spondylitis patients.

Library preparation was by 5' RACE. For sequencing, an Illumina HiSeq 2500 was employed. The public reads were reprocessed in TCRdb via fastp at Q25 and MiXCR, keeping in-frame beta chains. Each entry merges the rows of one CDR3 protein and shows their most common DNA and genes. This sample holds around 130,000 distinct CDR3 sequences; 15% to 20% were observed only once. Jointly, the top ten make up around a third of the sample. Their antigen targets remain unknown. The specimen was blood, either unsorted or a sorted T cell fraction (not recorded which). These receptors all come from a male donor with ankylosing spondylitis.

This clonotype appeared a few times. The chain uses TRBV25-1 and TRBJ2-3, with no clear D. The V gene lost 0 bases and the J gene lost 5 bases, with 3 bases spanning the gap. The CDR3 has 12 amino acids. Per germline, CDR1 MGHDK and CDR2 SYGVNS. The CDR3 spells CASSEYGDTQYF. In DNA, the CDR3 is TGTGCCAGCAGTGAATACGGAGATACGCAGTATTTT.

The chain recombines TRBV3-1 with TRBJ2-2; no definite D call. V was cut by 1 base and J by 7 bases, with 19 bases left in between. Germline-derived CDR1 and CDR2 are LGHDT and YNNKEL (reference sequence). CDR3 length: 17 amino acids. This CDR3 reads CASSQAYLTTENGELFF. In DNA, the CDR3 is TGTGCCAGCAGCCAAGCGTATCTTACTACAGAAAACGGGGAGCTGTTTTTT.

Notes on this clonotype: Relative to the germline gene, one junction end is altered; a read error may explain this. The chain recombines TRBV7-9 with TRBJ1-4, with a possible D match to TRBD1 (6 bases). The germline V gene has CDR1 SEHNR and CDR2 FQNEAQ (reference sequence). The CDR3 runs to 13 residues. The CDR3 DNA reads TGTGCCACCTGGACAGCAACAAATGAAAAACTGTTTTTT. It translates to CATWTATNEKLFF.

This clonotype was picked up a small number of times. The chain couples TRBV29-1 to TRBJ2-1; 13 bases agree with TRBD2. Germline lookup yields CDR1 SQVTM and CDR2 ANQGSEA. Unmatched junction bases numbered 8, after V lost 6 bases and J lost 9 bases. This CDR3 spans 14 amino acids. The CDR3 DNA reads as TGCAGCGTCGAAAGGACTAGCGGGAGTGGTGAGCAGTTCTTC. This gives the protein CSVERTSGSGEQFF.

The chain joins TRBV20-1 to TRBJ1-6; perhaps TRBD1 as D (5 bases). Germline CDR1 DFQATT, CDR2 SNEGSKA (reference sequence). The CDR3 contains 12 residues. V lost 7 bases, J lost 6 bases, and 10 bases lay in between. CDR3 sequence reads: CSGRDGNSPLHF. CDR3 nucleotide sequence: TGCAGTGGAAGGGACGGTAATTCACCCCTCCACTTT.

This clonotype was seen ten or more times. The V and J genes are TRBV11-2 and TRBJ2-3; D may correspond to TRBD1 or TRBD2 (5 bases each). Trimming pared 1 base from V and 3 bases from J, leaving 20 bases between. Germline values: CDR1 SGHAT, CDR2 FQNNGV. CDR3 length: 18 residues. Here the CDR3 DNA reads TGTGCCAGCAGCTTAGGCCCCGGGACCCAGGGATATACAGATACGCAGTATTTT. Encoded protein: CASSLGPGTQGYTDTQYF.

This clonotype was found a few times. V usage is TRBV29-1 and J usage is TRBJ1-2, with 8 bases aligning to TRBD1. The CDR3 spans 12 residues. Germline loops: CDR1 SQVTM, CDR2 ANQGSEA. The junction had 3 bases not matched to a gene; V was cut back by 6 bases and J by 3 bases. This CDR3 is CSVLRGHYGYTF. CDR3 bases: TGCAGCGTACTCAGGGGGCACTATGGCTACACCTTC.

This clonotype was detected only a few times. The V call is TRBV27, the J call TRBJ2-1; 7 bases line up with TRBD1. Germline trimming cut 2 bases from V and 1 base from J; bases unmatched to any gene: 8. CDR1 and CDR2 (germline): MNHEY, SMNVEV (reference sequence). The CDR3 length is 17 residues. The CDR3: CASSLLPGQFSYNEQFF. The CDR3 nucleotides are TGTGCCAGCAGTTTACTCCCGGGACAGTTTTCCTACAATGAGCAGTTCTTC.

The sample holds a few counts of this clonotype. The V call is TRBV7-2, the J call TRBJ2-1, with 10 bases aligning to TRBD2. With 2 bases clipped from V and 9 bases from J, the junction kept 4 bases outside the gene matches. CDR1 is SGHTA and CDR2 is FQGNSA in the germline V gene. The CDR3 has 14 amino acids. CDR3 loop: CASSLSGRAIEQFF. In DNA, the CDR3 is TGTGCCAGCAGCTTAAGCGGGAGGGCCATTGAGCAGTTCTTC.

The gene calls are TRBV3-1 and TRBJ1-6; D is ambiguous. From germline, CDR1 is LGHDT and CDR2 YNNKEL (reference sequence). This CDR3 is built from 15 residues. The V end lost 7 bases, the J end lost 7 bases, and 17 bases lay between the germline ends. CDR3 in DNA: TGTGCCAGCACCCCCCCCGGGTCATTGAATTCACCCCTCCACTTT. Its translation is CASTPPGSLNSPLHF. Full variable domain (remainder filled in from reference TRBV3-1 and TRBJ1-6): DTAVSQTPKYLVTQMGNDKSIKCEQNLGHDTMYWYKQDSKKFLKIMFSYNNKELIINETVPNRFSPKSPDKAHLNLHINSLELGDSAVYFCASTPPGSLNSPLHFGNGTRLTVT.

This clonotype was detected only a few times. The chain couples TRBV29-1 to TRBJ2-1, with 9 bases matching TRBD1. The V gene end was trimmed by 7 bases and the J gene end by 4 bases; junction bases not matched to a gene: 5. Germline V gene lookup returns CDR1 SQVTM and CDR2 ANQGSEA. The CDR3 runs to 13 residues. The CDR3 DNA follows: TGCAGCGCGCAGGGGACAGGGTACAATGAGCAGTTCTTC. This sequence encodes CSAQGTGYNEQFF.

The DNA for the CDR3 is TGCAGTGCTAGATCTCGGGGACCTACAATGGAGCAGTTCTTC. Residues: CSARSRGPTMEQFF. The V call is TRBV20-1, the J call TRBJ2-1, with D perhaps given as TRBD1 or TRBD2 (5 bases each). This CDR3 contains 14 residues. V was cut by 2 bases and J by 10 bases, with 18 bases left in between. Germline CDR1 and CDR2: DFQATT and SNEGSKA (reference sequence).

This clonotype showed up just a few times. CDR3 loop: CASSPAHEQYF. CDR3 nucleotide sequence: TGTGCCAGCAGCCCCGCCCACGAGCAGTACTTC. The chain uses TRBV28 and TRBJ2-7; unclear D gene. Germline V gives CDR1 MDHEN, CDR2 SYDVKM. The CDR3 loop spans 11 amino acids. V was cut by 6 bases and J by 5 bases, with 8 bases left in between.

This chain links TRBV5-1 with TRBJ2-7, with 11 bases fitting TRBD2. CDR1 is SGHRS, CDR2 YFSETQ, per germline. The J segment lost 5 bases and the V segment lost 4 bases, leaving 5 bases of the junction unmatched. CDR3 length: 14 amino acids. CDR3 in DNA: TGCGCCAGCAGCATAGGGACTAGCGGACACGAGCAGTACTTC. This encodes CASSIGTSGHEQYF.

The chain employs TRBV2 and TRBJ2-2, with 7 bases aligning to TRBD2. Germline V gene sequence: CDR1 SNHLY, CDR2 FYNNEI. This CDR3 contains 13 residues. Trimming removed 6 bases from V and 6 bases from J; junction bases left unmatched: 4. CDR3 sequence reads: CASRGGSAGELFF. The CDR3 DNA follows: TGTGCCAGCAGAGGCGGGAGTGCCGGGGAGCTGTTTTTT.

This clonotype was observed many times. The chain recombines TRBV6-5 with TRBJ2-1; no reliable D call. V shed 2 bases and J shed 4 bases, with 15 bases lying between them. There are 16 residues in the CDR3. CDR1 MNHEY and CDR2 SVGAGI come from the germline V gene. CDR3 in amino acids: CASSYQTPLGYNEQFF. CDR3 in DNA: TGTGCCAGCAGTTACCAAACTCCGCTTGGATACAATGAGCAGTTCTTC.

This clonotype was detected only a few times. The rearrangement joins TRBV20-1 to TRBJ2-1; no clear D gene. The V and J ends lost 0 bases and 5 bases respectively, with 11 bases between them. The CDR3 totals 14 residues. Germline V lookup: CDR1 DFQATT, CDR2 SNEGSKA (reference sequence). CDR3: CSARELAENNEQFF. The DNA for the CDR3 is TGCAGTGCTAGAGAGCTTGCTGAAAACAATGAGCAGTTCTTC.

This clonotype was detected a few times. This chain links TRBV6-2 or TRBV6-3 with TRBJ2-7; possibly TRBD2 for D (6 bases). The CDR3 is 15 residues long. V lost 3 bases and J lost 3, with 15 bases in between. Germline CDR1 MNHEY, CDR2 SVGEGT. The CDR3 region has the DNA TGTGCCAGCAGTTATCCGGGAGAGTCCCTCTACGAGCAGTACTTC. It encodes CASSYPGESLYEQYF.

This clonotype turned up a few times. The chain links TRBV27 to TRBJ2-3, with 11 bases identical to TRBD2. There are 16 residues in the CDR3. Germline CDR1 and CDR2: MNHEY and SMNVEV (reference sequence). Trimming cost V 6 bases and J 4 bases; bases outside gene matches: 9. CDR3 region: CASSYSSSGRSDTQYF. CDR3 sequence (DNA): TGTGCCAGCAGCTACTCCTCTAGCGGGAGGTCAGATACGCAGTATTTT.

This clonotype was counted between two and nine times. The V gene is TRBV7-9, the J gene TRBJ1-2; weak D call: TRBD1 (5 bases). The length of the CDR3 is 13 residues. Germline CDR1 SEHNR, CDR2 FQNEAQ (reference sequence). The V and J ends lost 3 bases and 3 bases respectively, with 8 bases between them. CDR3 sequence (DNA): TGTGCCAGCAGCTTCGGAGGGGACTATGGCTACACCTTC. Amino acid sequence: CASSFGGDYGYTF.

This rearrangement joins TRBV25-1 to TRBJ2-2, with D unresolved. Germline CDR1 MGHDK, CDR2 SYGVNS. The CDR3 is made up of 13 amino acids. The V end was cut by 7 bases, the J end by 4 bases, with 10 bases between. The CDR3 DNA follows: TGTGCCAGCACCGTAGGTCTCACCGGGGAGCTGTTTTTT. This codes for CASTVGLTGELFF.

This clonotype was seen only once. This chain joins TRBV19 and TRBJ2-7, with D possibly being TRBD1 or TRBD2 (5 bases each). The CDR3 spans 12 residues. The V end lost 6 bases, the J end lost 2 bases, and 8 bases lay between the germline ends. Per germline, CDR1 LNHDA and CDR2 SQIVND (reference sequence). For the CDR3, the DNA is TGTGCCAGTAGCATGGGACCCTACGAGCAGTACTTC. Translating gives CASSMGPYEQYF. Looking up the rest from reference TRBV19 and TRBJ2-7 gives the full variable domain: DGGITQSPKYLFRKEGQNVTLSCEQNLNHDAMYWYRQDPGQGLRLIYYSQIVNDFQKGDIAEGYSVSREKKESFPLTVTSAQKNPTAFYLCASSMGPYEQYFGPGTRLTVT.

Only a few counts were recorded for this clonotype. CDR3 DNA: TGTGCCAGCAGCTATAGCGGGCCTGGAGATACGCAGTATTTT. Translated, it gives CASSYSGPGDTQYF. The rearrangement joins TRBV7-9 to TRBJ2-3, with 7 bases matching TRBD2. Germline assignment: CDR1 SEHNR and CDR2 FQNEAQ (reference sequence). V was clipped by 4 bases and J by 5 bases; unmatched bases: 6. The CDR3 is made up of 14 amino acids.

The table lists this clonotype with a few counts. As DNA, the CDR3 is TGTGCCAGCAGCCAGCCTCCAGAACTAGCGGGATTTACTGGGGCCAACGTCCTGACTTTC. Amino acids: CASSQPPELAGFTGANVLTF. This chain uses TRBV3-1 with TRBJ2-6; 10 bases map to TRBD2. V shed 3 bases and J 2 bases; nucleotides not matched to a gene: 13. The CDR3 extends over 20 amino acids. Germline CDR1 and CDR2: LGHDT and YNNKEL (reference sequence).

In its sample, this clonotype was seen a few times. The chain employs TRBV11-1 and TRBJ1-1; D not resolved. Trimming removed 4 bases from V and 1 base from J, with 4 bases in between. Germline CDR1 and CDR2: SGHAT and FQDESV (reference sequence). The CDR3 covers 12 residues. In DNA, the CDR3 is TGTGCCAGCAGCTACGGGAACACTGAAGCTTTCTTT. Translation gives CASSYGNTEAFF.

This sequence joins TRBV6-2 or TRBV6-3 and TRBJ2-1, with 8 bases fitting TRBD2. CDR1 is MNHEY and CDR2 is SVGEGT in the germline V gene. Germline trimming cut 9 bases from V and 8 bases from J; bases unmatched to any gene: 9. This CDR3 has 13 amino acids. CDR3 region: CASAGTRGDEQFF. The CDR3 DNA is TGTGCCAGTGCCGGGACTAGGGGCGATGAGCAGTTCTTC.

The chain couples TRBV3-1 to TRBJ1-5; D remains ambiguous. Trimming left V 3 bases short and J 2 bases short, with 5 bases between. Germline assignment: CDR1 LGHDT and CDR2 YNNKEL (reference sequence). The length of the CDR3 is 13 residues. The CDR3 bases are TGTGCCAGCAGCCACGGCGGCAATCAGCCCCAGCATTTT. This encodes CASSHGGNQPQHF.